Listed here are 7 T cell receptor beta chains from one sample, sequenced in a study of post-analysis software for immune sequencing data. General observations from the study: Four to six TRBV segments were significantly more frequent in patients than in controls. TRBV5-6, TRBV5-1 and TRBV20-1 were among these segments.

The authors incorporated unique molecular identifiers into the TCR beta cDNA libraries. TCRdb fed the PCR reads into MiXCR, producing one record per CDR3 protein. The table records about 570,000 distinct CDR3 sequences, roughly 34% of them present only once. These receptors have no identified antigens. The sample was blood. The receptors originated from a girl between 2 and 17 years old with multiple sclerosis.

The V call is TRBV6-6, the J call TRBJ1-1; 7 bases are a match to TRBD1. In germline, CDR1 is MNHNY, CDR2 SVGAGI (reference sequence). The V and J ends lost 3 bases and 5 bases, in that order; junction bases with no gene match: 9. This CDR3 comprises 15 residues. The CDR3 loop reads CASSYQSGGRTEAFF. The CDR3 coding sequence is TGTGCCAGCAGTTATCAGTCAGGGGGTCGGACTGAAGCTTTCTTT.

On this clonotype itself: A much larger clone is a single base away; this may be a read error. The chain recombines TRBV13 with TRBJ2-5; 10 nucleotides line up with TRBD1. The CDR3 is 14 amino acids. With V trimmed by 8 bases and J by 3 bases, 6 bases remained unmatched. The germline V gene has CDR1 PRHDT and CDR2 FYEKMQ (reference sequence). CDR3 nucleotides: TGTGCCAGCTCCGCGGGACAGGGGAAAGAGACCCAGTACTTC. It is translated as CASSAGQGKETQYF. Looking up the rest from reference TRBV13 and TRBJ2-5 gives the full variable domain: AAGVIQSPRHLIKEKRETATLKCYPIPRHDTVYWYQQGPGQDPQFLISFYEKMQSDKGSIPDRFSAQQFSDYHSELNMSSLELGDSALYFCASSAGQGKETQYFGPGTRLLVL.

In this sample, this clonotype turned up a few times. V is TRBV9 and J is TRBJ2-3; 13 positions agree with TRBD2. Germline loops: CDR1 SGDLS, CDR2 YYNGEE. V gave up 4 bases and J gave up 7 bases; unmatched junction bases: 3. The CDR3 covers 14 residues. CDR3 sequence: CASSTGLAGNTQYF. The CDR3 DNA is TGTGCCAGCAGCACGGGACTAGCGGGGAATACGCAGTATTTT.

The chain carries TRBV11-3 and TRBJ2-1, with 7 bases fitting TRBD1. The ends lost 5 bases at V and 5 bases at J; junction bases unmatched: 9. The germline V gene encodes CDR1 SGHNT and CDR2 YENEEA. This CDR3 is 15 amino acids long. For the CDR3, the DNA is TGTGCCAGCAGCGTAGGGACGGGACAGAACAATGAGCAGTTCTTC. It specifies CASSVGTGQNNEQFF.

Concerning this clonotype: This may be a read error: a much more frequent sequence differs by one nucleotide. This chain uses TRBV6-5 with TRBJ2-7; D is undetermined. The CDR3 is made up of 14 amino acids. Germline V gene sequence: CDR1 MNHEY, CDR2 SVGAGI. This CDR3 is CTSSSLGNSYEQYF. The CDR3 DNA reads as TGTACCAGCAGTTCTTTGGGGAACTCCTACGAGCAGTACTTC.

This chain uses TRBV18 with TRBJ1-1; unclear D gene. CDR1 KGHSH and CDR2 LQKENI come from the germline V gene. The CDR3 is 19 amino acids. V gave up 0 bases and J gave up 0 bases, with 20 bases separating them. Here the CDR3 reads CASSPPSSLAYLLNTEAFF. CDR3 in DNA: TGTGCCAGCTCACCACCGTCGTCGCTGGCATACCTCTTGAACACTGAAGCTTTCTTT.

With respect to this clonotype: Possible read error: a much larger clone is one base away. V gene TRBV12-3 or TRBV12-4 combines with J gene TRBJ1-6; D gene uncertain. The CDR3 length is 13 residues. CDR3 nucleotide sequence: TGTGTCAGCAGTGGGATTCAAAGTTCACCCCTCCACTTT. It encodes CVSSGIQSSPLHF.